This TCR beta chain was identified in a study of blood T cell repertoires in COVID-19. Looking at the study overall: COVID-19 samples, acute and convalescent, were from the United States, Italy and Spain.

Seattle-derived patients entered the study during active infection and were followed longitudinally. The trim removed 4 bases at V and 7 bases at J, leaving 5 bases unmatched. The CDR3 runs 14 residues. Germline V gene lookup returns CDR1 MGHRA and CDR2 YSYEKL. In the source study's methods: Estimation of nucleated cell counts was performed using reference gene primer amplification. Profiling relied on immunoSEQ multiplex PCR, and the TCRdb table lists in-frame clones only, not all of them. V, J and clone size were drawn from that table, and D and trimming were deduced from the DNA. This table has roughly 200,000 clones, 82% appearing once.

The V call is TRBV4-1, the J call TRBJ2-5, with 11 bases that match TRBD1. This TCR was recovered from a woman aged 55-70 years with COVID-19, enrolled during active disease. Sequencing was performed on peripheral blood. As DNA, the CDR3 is TGCGCCAGCAGCCCCGGACAGGGGGCTGGGACCCAGTACTTC. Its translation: CASSPGQGAGTQYF.